These 8 T cell receptor beta chains originate from one sample sequenced in a study of T cells after yellow fever vaccination. TCRdb fed the 5' RACE reads into MiXCR, producing one record per CDR3 protein. The sample comprises roughly 120,000 distinct CDR3 sequences, about 7.8% of which are singletons, and around 2.6% rests with the top ten. The sequenced sample was CD4+ T cells sorted from PBMCs, obtained roughly 45 days after the first yellow fever vaccination. The receptors shown here come from a young man who received the YFV17D yellow fever vaccine.

This clonotype was seen ten or more times. Here the CDR3 reads CSASDGGADTQYF. The DNA for the CDR3 is TGCAGTGCTAGCGATGGGGGAGCAGATACGCAGTATTTT. V usage is TRBV20-1 and J usage is TRBJ2-3, with D perhaps TRBD1 or TRBD2 (5 bases each). The V end lost 3 bases, the J end lost 4 bases, and 11 bases lay between the germline ends. Looked up from germline, CDR1 is DFQATT and CDR2 is SNEGSKA (reference sequence). CDR3 size: 13 residues.

The chain couples TRBV4-2 to TRBJ2-6, with unresolved D. The V gene's germline CDR1 is LGHNA and CDR2 YNFKEQ. Trimming cost V 1 base and J 4 bases, with 8 bases left between them. This CDR3 has 15 residues. The CDR3 sequence: CASSQGFPGANVLTF. CDR3 DNA: TGTGCCAGCAGCCAAGGGTTTCCCGGGGCCAACGTCCTGACTTTC.

This clonotype was recorded many times. This rearrangement joins TRBV7-2 to TRBJ2-7; D tentatively reads TRBD1 or TRBD2 (5 bases each). V lost 5 bases, J lost 3 bases, and 14 bases lay in between. Germline CDR1 and CDR2: SGHTA and FQGNSA. The CDR3 runs to 14 residues. CDR3 nucleotide sequence: TGTGCCAGCAGCCAGGGACCGGTGAACTACGAGCAGTACTTC. Amino acid sequence: CASSQGPVNYEQYF.

This clonotype was detected many times. The rearrangement links TRBV29-1 to TRBJ2-3; D may correspond to TRBD1 or TRBD2 (5 bases each). Trimming took 5 bases from V and 1 from J, leaving 19 bases between them. Germline-derived CDR1 and CDR2 are SQVTM and ANQGSEA. There are 16 residues in the CDR3. The CDR3 DNA reads as TGCAGCGTTTCATTCGGGGCTGCCCTGGGCACAGATACGCAGTATTTT. It yields the protein CSVSFGAALGTDTQYF.

This clonotype was detected many times. V gene TRBV6-1 combines with J gene TRBJ2-2; D is possibly TRBD1 (6 bases). This CDR3 is 16 amino acids long. The V end lost 6 bases, the J end lost 4 bases, and 18 bases lay between the germline ends. Germline CDR1 and CDR2: MNHNS and SASEGT. In DNA form, the CDR3 reads TGTGCCAGCAGGTGGTTCGGGCAGGGGAGCACCGGGGAGCTGTTTTTT. This translates into CASRWFGQGSTGELFF.

Many counts were recorded for this clonotype. The V gene is TRBV27, the J gene TRBJ2-3, with D possibly being TRBD1 or TRBD2 (5 bases each). The CDR3 runs 14 residues. Trimming removed 6 bases at V and 8 bases at J, with 18 bases between. The germline V gene encodes CDR1 MNHEY and CDR2 SMNVEV (reference sequence). CDR3 sequence (DNA): TGTGCCAGCAGCCGGGACCGACTTTGGGGTACGCAGTATTTT. Protein: CASSRDRLWGTQYF.

This clonotype was observed at least ten times. V gene TRBV6-5 combines with J gene TRBJ1-5; no firm D call. The length of the CDR3 is 12 residues. V lost 8 bases and J lost 10, with 15 bases in between. Per the germline V gene, CDR1 is MNHEY and CDR2 is SVGAGI. The CDR3 reads CASRAPGRPQHF. The CDR3 DNA reads as TGTGCCAGCCGGGCCCCCGGCCGTCCCCAGCATTTT.

This clonotype has just a few counts. V usage is TRBV10-3 and J usage is TRBJ1-2; 7 positions match TRBD1. The CDR3 contains 14 residues. Germline assignment: CDR1 ENHRY and CDR2 SYGVKD. Trimming at V came to 4 bases and at J to 0 bases, leaving 2 bases not matched to a gene. CDR3 sequence: CAISGGQANYGYTF. As DNA, the CDR3 is TGTGCCATCAGTGGAGGACAGGCTAACTATGGCTACACCTTC.